These T cell receptor beta chains were read from a single sample in a study of PD-L1 blockade in urothelial cancer. Here immunoSEQ multiplex PCR was the method, and the copy in TCRdb shows in-frame clones only, minus some. The table records fewer than 60,000 clones, around 84% of them present only once. This specimen consisted of PBMCs, obtained around atezolizumab (anti-PD-L1) treatment. Receptors originate from a man between 65 and 85 years old with urothelial cancer. The CDR3 runs from the conserved cysteine through the conserved F or W. Each record gives: CDR3 DNA, CDR3 protein, V gene, D gene, clone size, J gene. A D gene is named only where the DNA matches it firmly. Size tells how often a clone was seen (once, few, many) or the class of an expanded clone, and some rows leave it out.

CDR3nt: TGCGCCAGCAGCCGGGGGACGGTGAACACTGAAGCTTTCTTT
CDR3aa: CASSRGTVNTEAFF
v_gene: TRBV5-1
d_gene: -
abundance: -
j_gene: TRBJ1-1

CDR3nt: TGTGCCAGCTCACCACGGACAGGAACCTACGAGCAGTACTTC
CDR3aa: CASSPRTGTYEQYF
v_gene: TRBV18
d_gene: TRBD1
abundance: -
j_gene: TRBJ2-7

CDR3nt: TGTGCCAGCGGGCCGACAGGGACTAACTATGGCTACACCTTC
CDR3aa: CASGPTGTNYGYTF
v_gene: TRBV28
d_gene: TRBD1
abundance: -
j_gene: TRBJ1-2

CDR3nt: TGTGCCAGCAGCGGAGGGCCCCCTCTGTCGGGATACAATGAGCAGTTCTTC
CDR3aa: CASSGGPPLSGYNEQFF
v_gene: TRBV9
d_gene: -
abundance: once
j_gene: TRBJ2-1

CDR3nt: TGTGCCAGCAGTTCGCCCCTAGAGGCTGAAAAACTGTTTTTT
CDR3aa: CASSSPLEAEKLFF
v_gene: TRBV28
d_gene: -
abundance: -
j_gene: TRBJ1-4

CDR3nt: TGTGCCAGCTCACCGAAGAGGGACACTGAAGCTTTCTTT
CDR3aa: CASSPKRDTEAFF
v_gene: TRBV18
d_gene: -
abundance: -
j_gene: TRBJ1-1

CDR3nt: TGTGCCAGCAGCCAACTTACCGGGACAGCTAACTATGGCTACACCTTC
CDR3aa: CASSQLTGTANYGYTF
v_gene: TRBV14
d_gene: TRBD1
abundance: -
j_gene: TRBJ1-2

CDR3nt: TGCGCCAGCAGCTTCGGCCACCGGGAAGAAAAACTGTTTTTT
CDR3aa: CASSFGHREEKLFF
v_gene: TRBV5-1
d_gene: -
abundance: -
j_gene: TRBJ1-4

CDR3nt: TGTGCCAGCAGCTCACCTAGCGGCGTTTTTACCTACGAGCAGTACTTC
CDR3aa: CASSSPSGVFTYEQYF
v_gene: TRBV7-9
d_gene: TRBD2
abundance: -
j_gene: TRBJ2-7

CDR3nt: TGCGCCAGCAGCTTGGCCGTGGCAGGGGGCCTTTCCGGGGAGCTGTTTTTT
CDR3aa: CASSLAVAGGLSGELFF
v_gene: TRBV5-1
d_gene: TRBD1
abundance: -
j_gene: TRBJ2-2

CDR3nt: TGTGCCAGCAGTCCCGAAAGGGGTTTCTACGAGCAGTACTTC
CDR3aa: CASSPERGFYEQYF
v_gene: TRBV28
d_gene: -
abundance: -
j_gene: TRBJ2-7

CDR3nt: TGCGCCAGCAGCTTTGGGACAGCCGGCTCTGGAAACACCATATATTTT
CDR3aa: CASSFGTAGSGNTIYF
v_gene: TRBV5-1
d_gene: TRBD1
abundance: -
j_gene: TRBJ1-3

CDR3nt: TGTGCCAGCAGTTCCCCCGGACTAGCGGGAGGCCGGTCCCTCTACGAGCAGTACTTC
CDR3aa: CASSSPGLAGGRSLYEQYF
v_gene: TRBV28
d_gene: TRBD2
abundance: -
j_gene: TRBJ2-7

CDR3nt: TGTGCCAGCAGCTTAGGGCGGCTAGCGGGAGCAGGGGTACTGTACGAGCAGTACTTC
CDR3aa: CASSLGRLAGAGVLYEQYF
v_gene: TRBV7-6
d_gene: TRBD2
abundance: -
j_gene: TRBJ2-7

CDR3nt: TGTGCCAGCAGTCCCGGGACTTTTATTCCGGGGGAGCTGTTTTTT
CDR3aa: CASSPGTFIPGELFF
v_gene: TRBV28
d_gene: -
abundance: -
j_gene: TRBJ2-2

CDR3nt: TGCGCCAGCAGCCAGACCCAGGGGGCGGGGGAGACCCAGTACTTC
CDR3aa: CASSQTQGAGETQYF
v_gene: TRBV4-3
d_gene: TRBD1
abundance: -
j_gene: TRBJ2-5

CDR3nt: TGTGCCAGCACCCAATACAATAGCAATCAGCCCCAGCATTTT
CDR3aa: CASTQYNSNQPQHF
v_gene: TRBV7-2
d_gene: -
abundance: few
j_gene: TRBJ1-5

CDR3nt: TGCGCCAGCAGCCAAGAAAACAGGGGGCGTTTCACTGAAGCTTTCTTT
CDR3aa: CASSQENRGRFTEAFF
v_gene: TRBV4-3
d_gene: TRBD1
abundance: -
j_gene: TRBJ1-1

CDR3nt: TGTGCCAGCAGTGCCGAAGGGACTAGCGGGGCCGTAGGGGACTTC
CDR3aa: CASSAEGTSGAVGDF
v_gene: TRBV2
d_gene: TRBD2
abundance: -
j_gene: TRBJ2-5

CDR3nt: TGTGCCAGCAGCTTAGCGGCACCATTCTCCTACGAGCAGTACTTC
CDR3aa: CASSLAAPFSYEQYF
v_gene: TRBV7-9
d_gene: -
abundance: few
j_gene: TRBJ2-7

CDR3nt: TGTGCCAGTAGGTTGGCGGGGGCCCTTTACAATGAGCAGTTCTTC
CDR3aa: CASRLAGALYNEQFF
v_gene: TRBV19
d_gene: -
abundance: -
j_gene: TRBJ2-1